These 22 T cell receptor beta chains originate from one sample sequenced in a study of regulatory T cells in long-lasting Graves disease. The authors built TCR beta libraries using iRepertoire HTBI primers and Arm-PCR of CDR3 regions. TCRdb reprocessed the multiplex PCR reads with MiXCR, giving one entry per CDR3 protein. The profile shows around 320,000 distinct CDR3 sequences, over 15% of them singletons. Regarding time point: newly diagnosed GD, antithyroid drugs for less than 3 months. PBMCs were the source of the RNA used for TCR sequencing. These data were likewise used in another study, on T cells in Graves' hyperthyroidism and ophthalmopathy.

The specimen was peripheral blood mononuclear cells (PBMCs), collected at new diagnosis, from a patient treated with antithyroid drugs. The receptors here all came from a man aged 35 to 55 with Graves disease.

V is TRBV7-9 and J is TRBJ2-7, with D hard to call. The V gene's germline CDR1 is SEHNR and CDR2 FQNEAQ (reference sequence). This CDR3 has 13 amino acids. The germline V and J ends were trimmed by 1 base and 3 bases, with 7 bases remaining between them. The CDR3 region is CASSLEAGYEQYF. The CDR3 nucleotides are TGTGCCAGCAGCTTAGAGGCAGGCTACGAGCAGTACTTC.

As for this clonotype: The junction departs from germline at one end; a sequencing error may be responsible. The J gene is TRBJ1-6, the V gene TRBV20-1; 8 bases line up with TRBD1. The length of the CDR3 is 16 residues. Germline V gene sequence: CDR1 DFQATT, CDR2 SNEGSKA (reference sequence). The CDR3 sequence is CSASRTGTDYNSPHHF. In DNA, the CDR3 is TGCAGTGCTAGTAGGACAGGGACCGACTATAATTCACCCCACCACTTT.

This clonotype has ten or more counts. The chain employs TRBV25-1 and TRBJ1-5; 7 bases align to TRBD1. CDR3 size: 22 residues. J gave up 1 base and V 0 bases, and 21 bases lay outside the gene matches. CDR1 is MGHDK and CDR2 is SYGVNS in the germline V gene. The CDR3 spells CASSEYFVPSDRVYESNQPQHF. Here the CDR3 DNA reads TGTGCCAGCAGTGAATATTTTGTTCCCTCCGACAGGGTGTATGAAAGCAATCAGCCCCAGCATTTT.

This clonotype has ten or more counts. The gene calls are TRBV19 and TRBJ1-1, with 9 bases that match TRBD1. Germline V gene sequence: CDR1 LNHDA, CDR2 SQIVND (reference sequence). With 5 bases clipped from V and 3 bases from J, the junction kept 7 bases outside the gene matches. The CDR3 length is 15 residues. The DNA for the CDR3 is TGTGCCAGTAGTCCCTGGGACAGGGCGTACACTGAAGCTTTCTTT. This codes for CASSPWDRAYTEAFF.

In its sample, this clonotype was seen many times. DNA for the CDR3: TGTGCCAGCAGCTTCGGGGATGAAGCTTTCTTT. Protein: CASSFGDEAFF. V usage is TRBV11-3 and J usage is TRBJ1-1; the D is unclear. V shed 3 bases and J shed 7 bases, with 6 bases lying between them. From germline, CDR1 is SGHNT and CDR2 YENEEA. The CDR3 is 11 amino acids.

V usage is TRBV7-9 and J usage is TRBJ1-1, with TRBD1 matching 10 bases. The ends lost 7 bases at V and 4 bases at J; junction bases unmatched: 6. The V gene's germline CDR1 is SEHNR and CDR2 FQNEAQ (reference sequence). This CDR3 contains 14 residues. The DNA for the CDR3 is TGTGCCAGCACCCCGACAGGGGGCCTCACTGAAGCTTTCTTT. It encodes CASTPTGGLTEAFF.

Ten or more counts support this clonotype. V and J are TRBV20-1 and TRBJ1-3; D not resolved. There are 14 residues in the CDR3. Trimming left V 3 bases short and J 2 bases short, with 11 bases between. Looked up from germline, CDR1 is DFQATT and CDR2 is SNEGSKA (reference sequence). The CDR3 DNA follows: TGCAGTGCTAGGTCAGAAGGAGCTGGAAACACCATATATTTT. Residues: CSARSEGAGNTIYF.

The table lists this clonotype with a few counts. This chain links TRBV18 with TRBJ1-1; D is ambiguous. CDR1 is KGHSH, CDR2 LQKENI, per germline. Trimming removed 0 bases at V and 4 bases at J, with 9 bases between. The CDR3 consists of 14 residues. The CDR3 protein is CASSPPAVGTEAFF. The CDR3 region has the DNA TGTGCCAGCTCACCACCAGCGGTGGGCACTGAAGCTTTCTTT.

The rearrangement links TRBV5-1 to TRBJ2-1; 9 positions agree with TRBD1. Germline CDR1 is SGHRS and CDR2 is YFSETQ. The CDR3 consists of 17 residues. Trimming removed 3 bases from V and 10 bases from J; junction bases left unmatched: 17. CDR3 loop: CASSYQLAGQGLLEQFF. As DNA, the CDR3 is TGCGCCAGCAGCTACCAACTAGCCGGACAGGGGTTACTCGAGCAGTTCTTC.

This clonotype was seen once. CDR3 sequence (DNA): TGCGCCAGCAGCCGAATGACTAGCGGGAACACCGGGGAGCTGTTTTTT. It is translated as CASSRMTSGNTGELFF. This sequence joins TRBV4-1 and TRBJ2-2; 9 positions agree with TRBD2. V trimming: 4 bases; J trimming: 1 base; junction bases outside the gene matches: 4. CDR1 is MGHRA and CDR2 is YSYEKL in the germline V gene. The CDR3 loop spans 16 amino acids.

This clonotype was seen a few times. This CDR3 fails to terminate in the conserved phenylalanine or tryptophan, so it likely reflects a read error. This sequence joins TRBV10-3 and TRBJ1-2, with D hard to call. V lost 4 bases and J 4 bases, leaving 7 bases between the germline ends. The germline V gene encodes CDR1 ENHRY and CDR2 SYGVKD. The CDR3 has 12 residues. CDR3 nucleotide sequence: TGTGCCATCAGTGGAGCCGGCTATGGCTACACCCTC. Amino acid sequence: CAISGAGYGYTL.

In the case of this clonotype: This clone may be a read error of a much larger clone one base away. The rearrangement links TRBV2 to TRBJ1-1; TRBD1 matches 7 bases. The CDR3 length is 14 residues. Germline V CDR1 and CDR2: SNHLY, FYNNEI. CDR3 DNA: TGTGCCGGCAGCCTCCTTGACAGGGTCACTGAAGCTTTCTTT. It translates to CAGSLLDRVTEAFF.

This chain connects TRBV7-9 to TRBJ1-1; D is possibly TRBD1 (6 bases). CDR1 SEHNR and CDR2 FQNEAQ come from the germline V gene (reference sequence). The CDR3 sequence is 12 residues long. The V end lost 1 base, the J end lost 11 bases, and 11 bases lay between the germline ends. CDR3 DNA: TGTGCCAGCAGCTTAGATAGCCAGGGGGCTTTCTTT. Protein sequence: CASSLDSQGAFF.

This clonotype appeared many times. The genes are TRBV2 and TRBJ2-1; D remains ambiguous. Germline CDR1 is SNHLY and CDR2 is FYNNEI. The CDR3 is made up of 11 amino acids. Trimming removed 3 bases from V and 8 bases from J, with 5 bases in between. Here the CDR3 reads CASSEVDEQFF. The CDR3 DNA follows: TGTGCCAGCAGTGAGGTCGATGAGCAGTTCTTC.

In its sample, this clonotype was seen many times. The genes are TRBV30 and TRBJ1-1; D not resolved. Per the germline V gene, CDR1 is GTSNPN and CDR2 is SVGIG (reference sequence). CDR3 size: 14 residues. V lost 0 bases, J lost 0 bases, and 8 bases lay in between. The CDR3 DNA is TGTGCCTGGAGTGTAGTCGGGGTGAACACTGAAGCTTTCTTT. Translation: CAWSVVGVNTEAFF.

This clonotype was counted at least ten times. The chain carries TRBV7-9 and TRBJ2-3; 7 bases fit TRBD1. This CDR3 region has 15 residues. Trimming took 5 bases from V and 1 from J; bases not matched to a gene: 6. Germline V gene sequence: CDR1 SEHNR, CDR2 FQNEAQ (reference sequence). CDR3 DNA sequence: TGTGCCAGCAGCCTAGACGGGACAGGCACAGATACGCAGTATTTT. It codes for CASSLDGTGTDTQYF.

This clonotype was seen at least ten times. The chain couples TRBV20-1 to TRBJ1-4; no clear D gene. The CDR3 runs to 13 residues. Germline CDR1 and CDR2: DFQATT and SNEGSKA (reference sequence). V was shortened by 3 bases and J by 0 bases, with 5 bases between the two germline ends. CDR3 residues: CSASPATNEKLFF. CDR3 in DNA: TGCAGTGCTAGTCCGGCAACTAATGAAAAACTGTTTTTT.

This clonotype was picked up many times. CDR3 DNA: TGTGCCAGCTCGACAGGGAAGTTGAATGAGCAGTTCTTC. Its translation: CASSTGKLNEQFF. J is TRBJ2-1 and V is TRBV11-1; 7 positions agree with TRBD1. CDR3 length equals 13 residues. V shed 8 bases and J 7 bases; nucleotides not matched to a gene: 8. CDR1 is SGHAT, CDR2 FQDESV, per germline (reference sequence).

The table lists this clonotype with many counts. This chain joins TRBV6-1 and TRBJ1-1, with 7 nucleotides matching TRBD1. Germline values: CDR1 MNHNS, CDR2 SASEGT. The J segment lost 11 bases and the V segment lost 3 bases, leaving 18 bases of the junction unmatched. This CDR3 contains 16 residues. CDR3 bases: TGTGCCAGCAGTGATGGGAGGACAGGTAAATCGGTGACGGCTTTCTTT. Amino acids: CASSDGRTGKSVTAFF.

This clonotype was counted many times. This CDR3 is CASSFAGGTDTQYF. In DNA, the CDR3 is TGCGCCAGCAGCTTCGCGGGCGGCACAGATACGCAGTATTTT. V usage is TRBV5-1 and J usage is TRBJ2-3; D possibly corresponds to TRBD2 (5 bases). Germline CDR1 SGHRS, CDR2 YFSETQ. The CDR3 runs 14 residues. Deletions cut 2 bases from V and 1 base from J, with 8 bases between.

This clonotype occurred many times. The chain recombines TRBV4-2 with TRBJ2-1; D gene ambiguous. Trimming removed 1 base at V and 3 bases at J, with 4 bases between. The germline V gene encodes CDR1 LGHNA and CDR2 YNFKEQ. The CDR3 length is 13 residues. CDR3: CASSQGDYNEQFF. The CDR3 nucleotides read TGTGCCAGCAGCCAAGGGGACTACAATGAGCAGTTCTTC.

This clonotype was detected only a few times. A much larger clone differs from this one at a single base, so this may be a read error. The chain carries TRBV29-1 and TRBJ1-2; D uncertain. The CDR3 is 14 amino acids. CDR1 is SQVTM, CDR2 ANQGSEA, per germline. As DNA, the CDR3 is TGCGGCGTTTCGGAGGGCGCTGCTAACTATGGCTACACCTTC. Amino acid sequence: CGVSEGAANYGYTF.